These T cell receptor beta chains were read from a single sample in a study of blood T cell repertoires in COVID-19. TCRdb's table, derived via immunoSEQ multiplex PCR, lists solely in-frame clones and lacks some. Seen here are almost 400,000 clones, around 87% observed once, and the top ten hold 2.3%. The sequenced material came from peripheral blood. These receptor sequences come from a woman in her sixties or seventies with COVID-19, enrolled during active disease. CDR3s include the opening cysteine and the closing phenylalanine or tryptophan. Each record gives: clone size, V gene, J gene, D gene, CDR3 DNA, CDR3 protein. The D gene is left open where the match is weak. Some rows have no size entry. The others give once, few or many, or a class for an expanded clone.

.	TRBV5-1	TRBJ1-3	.	TGCGCCAGCAGCTTCACTGGAAACACCATATATTTT	CASSFTGNTIYF
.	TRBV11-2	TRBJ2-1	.	TGTGCCAGCAGCTTTGCGGGGGCAGGAAATGAGCAGTTCTTC	CASSFAGAGNEQFF
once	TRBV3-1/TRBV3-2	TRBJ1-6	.	TGTGCCAGCAGTAAGACTACCGGGAATAATTCACCCCTCCACTTT	CASSKTTGNNSPLHF
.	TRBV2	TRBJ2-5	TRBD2	TGTGCCAGTCAGGGCCGCGGGGGGGCCGGGGAGACCCAGTACTTC	CASQGRGGAGETQYF
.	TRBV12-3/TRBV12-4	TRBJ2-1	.	TGTGCCAGCAGTTCCAATAGCGTAGGTGAGCAGTTCTTC	CASSSNSVGEQFF
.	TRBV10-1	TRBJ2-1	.	TGCGCCAGCAGTGATCGGGGGAGCTCCTACAATGAGCAGTTCTTC	CASSDRGSSYNEQFF
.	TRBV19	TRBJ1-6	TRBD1	TGTGCCAGTAGTGAACAGGGGTTCGATAATTCACCCCTCCACTTT	CASSEQGFDNSPLHF
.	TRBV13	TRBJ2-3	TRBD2	TGTGCCAGCAGTTACAGACTAGCGGGGGCCACAGATACGCAGTATTTT	CASSYRLAGATDTQYF
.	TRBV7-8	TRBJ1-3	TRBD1	TGTGCCAGCAGCCGGGACAGGGGCACTGGAAACACCATATATTTT	CASSRDRGTGNTIYF
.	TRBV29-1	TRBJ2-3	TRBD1	TGCAGCCTTATTACAGGGGGCACAGATACGCAGTATTTT	CSLITGGTDTQYF
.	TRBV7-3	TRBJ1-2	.	TGTGCCAGCAGCCCCGGGCCTCTGGGAGGGTATGGCTACACCTTC	CASSPGPLGGYGYTF
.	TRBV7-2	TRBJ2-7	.	TGTGCCAGCAGCTTAGGGGGACATCCCGGGGACGAGCAGTACTTC	CASSLGGHPGDEQYF
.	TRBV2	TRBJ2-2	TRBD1	TGTGCCAGCAGTGACAGGGGGCTTAGCACCGGGGAGCTGTTTTTT	CASSDRGLSTGELFF
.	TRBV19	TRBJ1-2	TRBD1	TGTGCCACCAACCTTGGACAGGCCGGAGCTAACTATGGCTACACCTTC	CATNLGQAGANYGYTF
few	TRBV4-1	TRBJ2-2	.	TGCGCCAGCAGAGAGACCGGGGAGCTGTTTTTT	CASRETGELFF
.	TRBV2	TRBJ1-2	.	TGTGCCAGCAGTGTTGAGGGCGCGATCTATGGCTACACCTTC	CASSVEGAIYGYTF